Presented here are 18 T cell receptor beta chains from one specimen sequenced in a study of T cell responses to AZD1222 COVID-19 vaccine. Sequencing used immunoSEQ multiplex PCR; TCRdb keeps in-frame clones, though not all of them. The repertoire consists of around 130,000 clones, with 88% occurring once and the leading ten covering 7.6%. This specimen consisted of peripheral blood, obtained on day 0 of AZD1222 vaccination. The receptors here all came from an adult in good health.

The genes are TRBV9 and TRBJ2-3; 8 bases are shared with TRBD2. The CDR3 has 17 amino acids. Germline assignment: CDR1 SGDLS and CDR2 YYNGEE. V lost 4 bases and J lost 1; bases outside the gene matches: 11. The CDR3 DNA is TGTGCCAGCAGCTTTACCGCGGGGGGCAGGGGCACAGATACGCAGTATTTT. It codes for CASSFTAGGRGTDTQYF.

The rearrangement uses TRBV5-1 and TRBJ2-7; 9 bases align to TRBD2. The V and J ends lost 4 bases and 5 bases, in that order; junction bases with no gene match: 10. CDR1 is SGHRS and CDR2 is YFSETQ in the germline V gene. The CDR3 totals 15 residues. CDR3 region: CASSATGTSSHEQYF. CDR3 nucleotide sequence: TGCGCCAGCAGCGCAACGGGGACTAGCTCTCACGAGCAGTACTTC.

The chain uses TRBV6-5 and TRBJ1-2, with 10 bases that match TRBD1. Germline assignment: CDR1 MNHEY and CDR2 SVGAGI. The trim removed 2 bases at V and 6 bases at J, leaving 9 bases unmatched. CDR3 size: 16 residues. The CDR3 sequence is CASSYHGGQGFNGYTF. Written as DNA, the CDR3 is TGTGCCAGCAGTTACCATGGGGGACAGGGGTTTAATGGCTACACCTTC.

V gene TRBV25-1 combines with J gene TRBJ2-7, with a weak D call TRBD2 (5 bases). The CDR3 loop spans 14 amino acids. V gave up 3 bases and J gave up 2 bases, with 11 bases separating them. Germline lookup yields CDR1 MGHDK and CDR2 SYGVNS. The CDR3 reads CASSDEGPPYEQYF. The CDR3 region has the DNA TGTGCCAGCAGTGACGAGGGTCCCCCCTACGAGCAGTACTTC.

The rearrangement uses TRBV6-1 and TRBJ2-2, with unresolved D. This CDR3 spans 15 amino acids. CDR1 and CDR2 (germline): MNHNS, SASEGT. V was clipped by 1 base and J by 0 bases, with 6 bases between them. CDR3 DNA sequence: TGTGCCAGCAGTGAAGGGTGGGCGAACACCGGGGAGCTGTTTTTT. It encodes CASSEGWANTGELFF.

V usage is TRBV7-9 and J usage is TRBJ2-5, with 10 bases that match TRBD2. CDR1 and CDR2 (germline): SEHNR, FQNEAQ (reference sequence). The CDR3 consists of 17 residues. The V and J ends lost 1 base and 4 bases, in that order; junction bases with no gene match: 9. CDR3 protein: CASSLVASGGGGETQYF. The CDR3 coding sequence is TGTGCCAGCAGCTTAGTTGCTAGCGGGGGAGGAGGAGAGACCCAGTACTTC.

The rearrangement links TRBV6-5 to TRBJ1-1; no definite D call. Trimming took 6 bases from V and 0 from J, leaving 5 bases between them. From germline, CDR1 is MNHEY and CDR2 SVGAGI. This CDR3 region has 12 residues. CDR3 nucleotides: TGTGCCAGCAGCCGCTTGAACACTGAAGCTTTCTTT. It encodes CASSRLNTEAFF.

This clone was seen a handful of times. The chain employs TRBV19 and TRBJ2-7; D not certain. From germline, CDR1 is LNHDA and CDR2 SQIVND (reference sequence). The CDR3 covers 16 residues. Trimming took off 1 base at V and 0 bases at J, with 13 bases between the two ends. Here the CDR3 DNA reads TGTGCCAGTAGTATAGTTCCAACGGGCCTCTCCTACGAGCAGTACTTC. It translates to CASSIVPTGLSYEQYF.

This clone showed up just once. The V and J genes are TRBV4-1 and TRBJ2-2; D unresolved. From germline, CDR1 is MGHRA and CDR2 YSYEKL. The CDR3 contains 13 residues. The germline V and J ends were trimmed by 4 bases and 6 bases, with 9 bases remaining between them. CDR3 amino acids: CASSLSGAGELFF. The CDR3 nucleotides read TGCGCCAGCAGCCTTTCTGGGGCCGGGGAGCTGTTTTTT.

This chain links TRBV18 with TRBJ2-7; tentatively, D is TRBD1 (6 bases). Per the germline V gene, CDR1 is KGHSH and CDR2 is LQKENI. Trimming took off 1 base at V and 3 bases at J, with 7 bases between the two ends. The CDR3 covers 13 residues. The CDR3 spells CASSPRTDYEQYF. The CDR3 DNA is TGTGCCAGCTCACCACGGACAGACTACGAGCAGTACTTC.

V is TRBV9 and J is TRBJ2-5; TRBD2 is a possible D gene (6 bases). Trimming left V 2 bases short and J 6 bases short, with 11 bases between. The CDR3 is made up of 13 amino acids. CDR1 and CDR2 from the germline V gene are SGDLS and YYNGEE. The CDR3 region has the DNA TGTGCCAGCAGCGTGGGGAGGTTACAGACCCAGTACTTC. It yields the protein CASSVGRLQTQYF.

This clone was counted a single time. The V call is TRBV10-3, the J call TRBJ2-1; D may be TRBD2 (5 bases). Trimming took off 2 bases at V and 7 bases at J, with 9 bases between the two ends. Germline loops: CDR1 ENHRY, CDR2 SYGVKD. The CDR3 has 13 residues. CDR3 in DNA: TGTGCCATCAGTGAGCCCCGGGAAAATGAGCAGTTCTTC. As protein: CAISEPRENEQFF.

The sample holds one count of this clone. This CDR3 reads CASSLDLEQYF. The CDR3 nucleotides are TGTGCCAGCTCACTTGATCTCGAGCAGTACTTC. The chain carries TRBV18 and TRBJ2-7, with unresolved D. The CDR3 contains 11 residues. CDR1 and CDR2 (germline): KGHSH, LQKENI. With 4 bases removed from V and 6 bases from J, the gap between germline ends came to 7 bases.

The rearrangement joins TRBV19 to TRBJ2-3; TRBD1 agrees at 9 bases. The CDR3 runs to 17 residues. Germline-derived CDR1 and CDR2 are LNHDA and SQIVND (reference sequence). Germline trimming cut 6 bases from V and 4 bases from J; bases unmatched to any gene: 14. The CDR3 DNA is TGTGCCAGTAGGGGATTAACAGGGGGCTTCGTCGCAGATACGCAGTATTTT. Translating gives CASRGLTGGFVADTQYF.

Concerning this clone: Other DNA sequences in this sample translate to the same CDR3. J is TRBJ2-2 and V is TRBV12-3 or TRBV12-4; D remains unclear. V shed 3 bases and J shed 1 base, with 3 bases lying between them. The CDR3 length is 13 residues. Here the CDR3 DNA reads TGTGCCAGCAGTTTGGGGAACACCGGGGAGCTGTTTTTT. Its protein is CASSLGNTGELFF.

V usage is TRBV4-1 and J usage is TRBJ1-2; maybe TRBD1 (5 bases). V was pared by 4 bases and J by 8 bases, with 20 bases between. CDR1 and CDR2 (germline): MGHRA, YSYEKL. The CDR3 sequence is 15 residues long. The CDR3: CASSPTAPRAGGYTF. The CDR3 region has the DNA TGCGCCAGCAGCCCGACAGCCCCAAGGGCGGGAGGCTACACCTTC.

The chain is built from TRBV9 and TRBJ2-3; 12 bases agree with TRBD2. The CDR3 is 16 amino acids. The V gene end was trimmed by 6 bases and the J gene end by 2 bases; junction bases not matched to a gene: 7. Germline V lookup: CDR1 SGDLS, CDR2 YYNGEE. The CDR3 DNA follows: TGTGCCAGCAACCGTGCTAGCGGGGGGGCCACAGATACGCAGTATTTT. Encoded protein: CASNRASGGATDTQYF.

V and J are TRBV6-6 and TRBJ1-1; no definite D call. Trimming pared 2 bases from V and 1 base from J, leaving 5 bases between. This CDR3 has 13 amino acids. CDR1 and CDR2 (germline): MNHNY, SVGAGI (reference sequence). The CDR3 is CASSYATNTEAFF. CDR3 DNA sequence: TGTGCCAGCAGTTACGCCACGAACACTGAAGCTTTCTTT.